Each of the 30 T cell receptor beta chains below was sequenced from the same sample in a study of blood T cell repertoires in COVID-19. Generated by immunoSEQ multiplex PCR, the TCRdb table keeps only in-frame clones and is missing some. The table records approximately 200,000 clones, 80% to 90% of them present only once. The sample consisted of peripheral blood. Receptor source: a woman over 75 with acute or convalescent COVID-19.

The rearrangement links TRBV19 to TRBJ1-1; 7 bases match TRBD1. The CDR3 loop spans 15 amino acids. V lost 5 bases to trimming and J lost 1 base; unmatched junction nucleotides: 7. Germline V gene lookup returns CDR1 LNHDA and CDR2 SQIVND (reference sequence). CDR3 nucleotides: TGTGCCAGTAGTGCACAGGGGATTTCGAACACTGAAGCTTTCTTT. As protein: CASSAQGISNTEAFF. Complete variable domain (other parts from reference TRBV19 and TRBJ1-1): DGGITQSPKYLFRKEGQNVTLSCEQNLNHDAMYWYRQDPGQGLRLIYYSQIVNDFQKGDIAEGYSVSREKKESFPLTVTSAQKNPTAFYLCASSAQGISNTEAFFGQGTRLTVV.

This chain connects TRBV6-1 to TRBJ1-2; D may be TRBD1 (5 bases). Germline V lookup: CDR1 MNHNS, CDR2 SASEGT. Between the trimmed V and J ends, which lost 1 base and 1 base, there was a span of 10 bases. The CDR3 consists of 15 residues. The CDR3 loop reads CASSEGTGHNYGYTF. DNA of the CDR3: TGTGCCAGCAGTGAAGGTACAGGCCATAACTATGGCTACACCTTC.

This chain uses TRBV9 with TRBJ1-2; D not certain. The CDR3 is 15 residues long. CDR1 and CDR2 from the germline V gene are SGDLS and YYNGEE. V was trimmed by 0 bases and J by 5 bases, leaving 14 bases between them. CDR3 region: CASSVGEGPGYGYTF. Written as DNA, the CDR3 is TGTGCCAGCAGCGTAGGAGAAGGCCCGGGATATGGCTACACCTTC.

V gene TRBV7-8 combines with J gene TRBJ1-2; 8 bases align to TRBD1. Germline assignment: CDR1 SGHVS and CDR2 FQNEAQ. The CDR3 is 13 residues long. After removal of 5 bases from V and 8 bases from J, the junction contained 7 bases not matched to a gene. The CDR3 coding sequence is TGTGCCAGCAGCCAGGACAGGGTTTGGGGCTACACCTTC. Its protein product is CASSQDRVWGYTF.

The chain has TRBV5-1 and TRBJ2-7; TRBD2 agrees at 8 bases. The J segment lost 4 bases and the V segment lost 0 bases, leaving 3 bases of the junction unmatched. The germline V gene has CDR1 SGHRS and CDR2 YFSETQ. CDR3 length: 14 amino acids. The CDR3 DNA sequence: TGCGCCAGCAGCTTGGCGAGCGGGAGTTACGAGCAGTACTTC. This codes for CASSLASGSYEQYF.

The chain combines TRBV6-2 or TRBV6-3 with TRBJ1-5; TRBD1 is a possible D gene (6 bases). V lost 0 bases and J lost 9, with 12 bases in between. The germline gives CDR1 MNHEY, CDR2 SVGEGT. This CDR3 region has 14 residues. CDR3 DNA: TGTGCCAGCAGTTACTCGACGGGGGGGCTGCCCCAGCATTTT. It encodes CASSYSTGGLPQHF.

V and J are TRBV6-2 or TRBV6-3 and TRBJ2-2; D not certain. V shed 5 bases and J shed 4 bases, with 5 bases lying between them. Looked up from germline, CDR1 is MNHEY and CDR2 is SVGEGT. The CDR3 has 12 residues. In DNA form, the CDR3 reads TGTGCCAGCAGTCGTCTCACCGGGGAGCTGTTTTTT. Residues: CASSRLTGELFF.

The chain carries TRBV30 and TRBJ2-2; D gene uncertain. Germline V gene sequence: CDR1 GTSNPN, CDR2 SVGIG (reference sequence). V lost 3 bases and J 5 bases, leaving 7 bases between the germline ends. The CDR3 consists of 12 residues. The CDR3 reads CAWRYTTGELFF. As DNA, the CDR3 is TGTGCCTGGAGGTACACAACCGGGGAGCTGTTTTTT.

The sample holds one count of this clone. The chain combines TRBV5-6 with TRBJ2-7; the D gene is possibly TRBD1 (6 bases). CDR1 SGHDT and CDR2 YYEEEE come from the germline V gene. Trimming pared 2 bases from V and 0 bases from J, leaving 12 bases between. There are 15 residues in the CDR3. The CDR3 sequence: CASSFGTGFSYEQYF. The CDR3 bases are TGTGCCAGCAGCTTCGGCACAGGGTTCTCCTACGAGCAGTACTTC.

J is TRBJ2-6 and V is TRBV5-4, with 8 bases matching TRBD2. The trim removed 4 bases at V and 0 bases at J, leaving 6 bases unmatched. The length of the CDR3 is 17 residues. Germline-derived CDR1 and CDR2 are SGHNT and YYREEE (reference sequence). The CDR3 loop is CASSVTSGSSGANVLTF. The CDR3 nucleotides read TGTGCCAGCAGCGTTACTAGCGGTAGCTCTGGGGCCAACGTCCTGACTTTC.

This chain uses TRBV5-4 with TRBJ2-7; 15 bases match TRBD2. The junction had 3 bases not matched to a gene; V was cut back by 4 bases and J by 1 base. Germline CDR1 is SGHNT and CDR2 is YYREEE (reference sequence). The CDR3 is 16 amino acids. As DNA, the CDR3 is TGTGCCAGCAGCCTGGGACTAGCGGGGGGTTCCTACGAGCAGTACTTC. It yields the protein CASSLGLAGGSYEQYF.

The chain is built from TRBV7-2 and TRBJ2-2; 9 bases are a match to TRBD2. The CDR3 runs to 18 residues. CDR1 is SGHTA and CDR2 is FQGNSA in the germline V gene. The V segment lost 4 bases and the J segment 4 bases; nucleotides outside the gene matches: 13. The CDR3 DNA is TGTGCCAGCAGCTCCTACCCCCCTCAGCGGGGGGCCACCGGGGAGCTGTTTTTT. Its translation is CASSSYPPQRGATGELFF.

The chain joins TRBV5-1 to TRBJ2-7; 8 nucleotides match TRBD1. The V and J ends lost 7 bases and 0 bases, in that order; junction bases with no gene match: 6. The CDR3 covers 14 residues. The germline CDR1 and CDR2 sequences are SGHRS and YFSETQ. The CDR3 region is CASRGQGSSYEQYF. CDR3 nucleotide sequence: TGCGCCAGCCGAGGACAGGGAAGCTCCTACGAGCAGTACTTC.

This clone was detected only a few times. This sequence joins TRBV3-1 (or the pseudogene TRBV3-2) and TRBJ1-3; D unresolved. Trimming removed 3 bases at V and 2 bases at J, with 8 bases between. Germline CDR1 is LGHDT and CDR2 is YNNKEL (reference sequence). This CDR3 has 14 residues. CDR3 sequence (DNA): TGTGCCAGCAGCCAGGGCCTTGCTGGAAACACCATATATTTT. Translated: CASSQGLAGNTIYF.

This sequence joins TRBV30 and TRBJ1-1, with 12 bases that match TRBD1. The CDR3 consists of 14 residues. Per the germline V gene, CDR1 is GTSNPN and CDR2 is SVGIG (reference sequence). V shed 2 bases, J shed 5 bases, and the junction held 3 bases outside the gene matches. The CDR3 sequence: CAWSPGQGATEAFF. CDR3 coding DNA: TGTGCCTGGAGTCCGGGACAGGGGGCGACTGAAGCTTTCTTT.

This sequence joins TRBV21-1 and TRBJ1-2; TRBD1, the table's D call, was not compared with the DNA. TRBV21-1 is a pseudogene locus. The CDR3 length is 13 residues. The CDR3 DNA sequence: TGTGCCAGCAGCAAACATGGGCCTTATGGCTACACCTTC. This encodes CASSKHGPYGYTF.

In DNA, the CDR3 is TGTGCCAGCAGACTCAGGGATACGCAGTATTTT. It specifies CASRLRDTQYF. The chain carries TRBV5-6 and TRBJ2-3; no firm D call. The germline V gene encodes CDR1 SGHDT and CDR2 YYEEEE. CDR3 length: 11 amino acids. Trimming removed 5 bases at V and 6 bases at J, with 7 bases between.

This chain connects TRBV6-2 or TRBV6-3 to TRBJ1-1; 8 bases align to TRBD1. This CDR3 has 16 amino acids. The germline gives CDR1 MNHEY, CDR2 SVGEGT. J lost 0 bases, V lost 5 bases, and 8 bases had no gene match. The CDR3 bases are TGTGCCAGCAGTCAACCCCCGGGACAGGTGAACACTGAAGCTTTCTTT. Amino acids: CASSQPPGQVNTEAFF.

The chain recombines TRBV14 with TRBJ2-7, with 8 bases matching TRBD1. CDR1 and CDR2 (germline): SGHDN, FVKESK. After removal of 4 bases from V and 5 bases from J, the junction contained 4 bases not matched to a gene. CDR3 size: 13 residues. The CDR3 DNA sequence: TGTGCCAGCAGCCCCAGGGGGCCGCACGAGCAGTACTTC. Its protein product is CASSPRGPHEQYF.

This sequence joins TRBV10-1 and TRBJ2-5; the D gene is possibly TRBD1 (5 bases). The CDR3 has 13 residues. With 7 bases removed from V and 0 bases from J, the gap between germline ends came to 9 bases. Germline CDR1 and CDR2: WNHNN and SYGVQD (reference sequence). The CDR3 loop is CASNYRYQETQYF. The CDR3 DNA follows: TGCGCCAGCAACTACAGGTACCAAGAGACCCAGTACTTC.

This rearrangement joins TRBV9 to TRBJ2-5; maybe TRBD1 (6 bases). Trimming cost V 2 bases and J 5 bases, with 16 bases left between them. Germline V gives CDR1 SGDLS, CDR2 YYNGEE. This CDR3 spans 15 amino acids. CDR3 region: CASSVMTGMGETQYF. CDR3 sequence (DNA): TGTGCCAGCAGCGTTATGACAGGAATGGGGGAGACCCAGTACTTC.

V is TRBV23-1 and J is TRBJ2-3; D perhaps matches TRBD2 (5 bases). TRBV23-1 is an ORF; its function is uncertain. The CDR3 totals 15 residues. V dropped 0 bases and J dropped 3 bases, with 10 bases sitting between them. The CDR3 DNA is TGCGCCAGCAGTCAATCGGTACGGGGAACAGATACGCAGTATTTT. It codes for CASSQSVRGTDTQYF.

J is TRBJ2-2 and V is TRBV19; D may be TRBD1 (6 bases). This CDR3 spans 15 amino acids. Trimming cost V 3 bases and J 6 bases, with 14 bases left between them. CDR1 is LNHDA and CDR2 is SQIVND in the germline V gene (reference sequence). The CDR3 DNA follows: TGTGCCAGTAGTATCGGGACACCTAGGGCCGGGGAGCTGTTTTTT. This translates into CASSIGTPRAGELFF.

A note on this clone: Within the sample, other DNA sequences also encode this same CDR3. The chain carries TRBV12-5 and TRBJ2-7; 8 bases match TRBD2. The J segment lost 0 bases and the V segment lost 5 bases, leaving 9 bases of the junction unmatched. Germline assignment: CDR1 LGHNT and CDR2 FRNRAP. The CDR3 sequence is 16 residues long. The CDR3 nucleotides are TGTGCTAGTGGTCTACGGGGCGGGGGGACCTCCTACGAGCAGTACTTC. Translation: CASGLRGGGTSYEQYF.

The genes are TRBV9 and TRBJ1-2, with TRBD1 as a possible D gene (5 bases). The CDR3 extends over 15 amino acids. Looked up from germline, CDR1 is SGDLS and CDR2 is YYNGEE. V was trimmed by 3 bases and J by 8 bases, leaving 20 bases between them. The CDR3 here is CASSAPDNPGWGYTF. In nucleotides, the CDR3 is TGTGCCAGCAGCGCGCCGGACAACCCCGGATGGGGCTACACCTTC.

The chain joins TRBV5-4 to TRBJ1-2; D uncertain. V was shortened by 0 bases and J by 8 bases, with 14 bases between the two germline ends. Germline assignment: CDR1 SGHNT and CDR2 YYREEE (reference sequence). The CDR3 runs 14 residues. CDR3: CASSLVSSGEGYTF. CDR3 coding DNA: TGTGCCAGCAGCTTGGTTAGCTCCGGGGAAGGCTACACCTTC. The variable domain in full, completed from reference TRBV5-4 and TRBJ1-2, reads ETGVTQSPTHLIKTRGQQVTLRCSSQSGHNTVSWYQQALGQGPQFIFQYYREEENGRGNFPPRFSGLQFPNYSSELNVNALELDDSALYLCASSLVSSGEGYTFGSGTRLTVV.

The rearrangement joins TRBV6-1 to TRBJ1-2, with a weak D call TRBD1 (6 bases). The V gene's germline CDR1 is MNHNS and CDR2 SASEGT. The V and J ends lost 3 bases and 3 bases respectively, with 11 bases between them. This CDR3 has 14 amino acids. This CDR3 is CASSDRTEHYGYTF. The CDR3 DNA is TGTGCCAGCAGTGATAGGACAGAGCACTATGGCTACACCTTC.

This chain connects TRBV4-1 to TRBJ2-7; 9 bases are a match to TRBD1. Per germline, CDR1 MGHRA and CDR2 YSYEKL. This CDR3 spans 15 amino acids. Trimming cost V 1 base and J 4 bases; bases outside gene matches: 5. The CDR3 protein is CASSQAPGQGYEQYF. CDR3 DNA: TGCGCCAGCAGCCAAGCGCCGGGACAGGGTTACGAGCAGTACTTC.

V and J are TRBV5-4 and TRBJ2-7; 9 positions agree with TRBD2. The CDR3 runs 16 residues. Germline V gene lookup returns CDR1 SGHNT and CDR2 YYREEE (reference sequence). V trimming: 2 bases; J trimming: 0 bases; junction bases outside the gene matches: 6. CDR3 sequence: CASSFGASGNSYEQYF. For the CDR3, the DNA is TGTGCCAGCAGCTTTGGGGCTAGCGGGAACTCCTACGAGCAGTACTTC. The whole variable domain, filled in from reference TRBV5-4 and TRBJ2-7, reads ETGVTQSPTHLIKTRGQQVTLRCSSQSGHNTVSWYQQALGQGPQFIFQYYREEENGRGNFPPRFSGLQFPNYSSELNVNALELDDSALYLCASSFGASGNSYEQYFGPGTRLTVT.

This rearrangement joins TRBV5-1 to TRBJ2-1; 9 bases align to TRBD2. The V gene end was trimmed by 0 bases and the J gene end by 6 bases; junction bases not matched to a gene: 7. In germline, CDR1 is SGHRS, CDR2 YFSETQ. The CDR3 spans 16 residues. CDR3 bases: TGCGCCAGCAGCTTGGACGGTGCGGGAGGGCGCAATGAGCAGTTCTTC. Translated, it gives CASSLDGAGGRNEQFF.